This T cell receptor (beta chain) was sequenced during a study of Tregs in tolerant kidney transplant recipients. The study's findings and limits: Some patients' samples used different primers over time, so nucleotide sequences weren't comparable.

Worth noting for this clone: The antigen remains unidentified.

Assay used: immunoSEQ multiplex PCR; TCRdb lists only in-frame clones, some missing. The sample includes about 69,000 clones, roughly 89% of them seen just once. This receptor was identified in a human donor who received a combined kidney and bone marrow transplant. The sample in question was CD4+ T cells from blood, obtained before the transplant.

CDR3 protein: CASSPGQGAYSNQPQHF. The CDR3 DNA reads as TGTGCCAGCTCACCGGGACAGGGGGCATATAGCAATCAGCCCCAGCATTTT. The chain employs TRBV18 and TRBJ1-5, with 12 bases that match TRBD1. V lost 3 bases to trimming and J lost 0 bases; unmatched junction nucleotides: 3. The CDR3 runs 17 residues. CDR1 is KGHSH and CDR2 is LQKENI in the germline V gene.